This TCR beta chain is drawn from a study of cytomegalovirus exposure and HLA in healthy donors. CDR1 is SGDLS and CDR2 is YYNGEE in the germline V gene. After removal of 0 bases from V and 5 bases from J, the junction contained 5 bases not matched to a gene. The CDR3 loop spans 16 amino acids. TCRdb's copy holds only in-frame clones and misses some; the assay was immunoSEQ multiplex PCR. Here the sample spans fewer than 120,000 clones, roughly 90% being singletons. The chain links TRBV9 to TRBJ2-1; TRBD1 agrees at 10 bases. Input material: PBMCs. This sequence originates from a woman between 18 and 30 years old in good health and CMV-seronegative. This CDR3 is CASSVDAGQGNNEQFF. The CDR3 DNA follows: TGTGCCAGCAGCGTAGATGCGGGACAGGGGAACAATGAGCAGTTCTTC.